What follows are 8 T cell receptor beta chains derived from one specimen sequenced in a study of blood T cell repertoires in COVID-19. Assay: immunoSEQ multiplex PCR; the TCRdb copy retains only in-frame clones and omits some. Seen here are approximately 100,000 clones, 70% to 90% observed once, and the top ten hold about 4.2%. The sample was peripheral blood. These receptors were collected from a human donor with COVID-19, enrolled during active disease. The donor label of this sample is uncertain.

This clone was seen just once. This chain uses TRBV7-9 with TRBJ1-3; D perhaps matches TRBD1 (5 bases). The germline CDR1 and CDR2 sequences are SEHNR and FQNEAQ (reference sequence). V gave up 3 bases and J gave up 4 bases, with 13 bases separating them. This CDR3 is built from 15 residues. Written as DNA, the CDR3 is TGTGCCAGCAGCTTCCCGGCGGGGCAAGGAAACACCATATATTTT. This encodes CASSFPAGQGNTIYF.

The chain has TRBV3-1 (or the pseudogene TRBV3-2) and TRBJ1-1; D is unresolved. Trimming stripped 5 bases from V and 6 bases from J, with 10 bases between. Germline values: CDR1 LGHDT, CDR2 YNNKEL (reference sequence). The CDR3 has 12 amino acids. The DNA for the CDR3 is TGTGCCAGCAGCTATCAAGAGGCTGAAGCTTTCTTT. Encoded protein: CASSYQEAEAFF.

This CDR3 is CASRLRGNEQYF. DNA of the CDR3: TGTGCCAGCAGGCTACGGGGGAACGAGCAGTACTTC. The chain recombines TRBV12-3 or TRBV12-4 with TRBJ2-7, with a weak D call TRBD2 (6 bases). The CDR3 is 12 amino acids. The germline V and J ends were trimmed by 6 bases and 5 bases, with 11 bases remaining between them.

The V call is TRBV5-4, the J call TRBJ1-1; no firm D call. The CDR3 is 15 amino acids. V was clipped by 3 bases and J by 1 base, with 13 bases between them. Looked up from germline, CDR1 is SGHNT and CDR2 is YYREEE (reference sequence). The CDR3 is CASSSRPAPNTEAFF. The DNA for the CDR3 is TGTGCCAGCAGCTCTAGGCCAGCCCCGAACACTGAAGCTTTCTTT.

The DNA for the CDR3 is TGTGCCAGCAGCCACCGAGGGACTGCCGCCCTGTATGAGCAGTTCTTC. Translating gives CASSHRGTAALYEQFF. The chain combines TRBV3-1 (or the pseudogene TRBV3-2) with TRBJ2-1; maybe TRBD2 (6 bases). The CDR3 sequence is 16 residues long. Germline assignment: CDR1 LGHDT and CDR2 YNNKEL (reference sequence). Trimming stripped 3 bases from V and 8 bases from J, with 20 bases between.

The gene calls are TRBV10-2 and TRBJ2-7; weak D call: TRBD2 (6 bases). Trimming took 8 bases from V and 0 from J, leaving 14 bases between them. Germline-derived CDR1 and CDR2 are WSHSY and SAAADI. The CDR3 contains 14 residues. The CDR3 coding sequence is TGCGCCAGCTCCACGGGACTTCTCTCCTACGAGCAGTACTTC. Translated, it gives CASSTGLLSYEQYF.

The CDR3 DNA follows: TGTGCCAGCAGACCGGCAGGGGCTGAAGCTTTCTTT. Translated, it gives CASRPAGAEAFF. The rearrangement joins TRBV7-9 to TRBJ1-1, with D tentatively TRBD1 (6 bases). V lost 6 bases to trimming and J lost 6 bases, with 11 bases between them. The CDR3 length is 12 residues. The germline CDR1 and CDR2 sequences are SEHNR and FQNEAQ (reference sequence).

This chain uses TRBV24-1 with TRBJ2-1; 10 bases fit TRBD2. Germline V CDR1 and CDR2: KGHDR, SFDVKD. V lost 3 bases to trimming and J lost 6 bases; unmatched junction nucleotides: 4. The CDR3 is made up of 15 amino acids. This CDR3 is CATSDSGRAVNEQFF. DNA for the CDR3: TGTGCCACCAGTGATAGCGGGAGGGCGGTCAATGAGCAGTTCTTC.